Shown below are 19 T cell receptor beta chains from a single sample sequenced in a study of cytomegalovirus exposure and HLA in healthy donors. The primer mix had 60 Vbeta and 13 Jbeta primers. This table comes from immunoSEQ multiplex PCR, and its TCRdb copy is limited to in-frame clones, with some not included. Of 150,000 or so clones listed, about 77% were seen once; the top ten hold approximately 1.3%. Sequencing was performed on PBMCs. Every receptor here comes from a man between 25 and 39 years old in good health and CMV-seronegative.

This chain uses TRBV6-6 with TRBJ1-2, with TRBD1 as a possible D gene (5 bases). The CDR3 contains 14 residues. Trimming cost V 5 bases and J 5 bases, with 15 bases left between them. Per the germline V gene, CDR1 is MNHNY and CDR2 is SVGAGI (reference sequence). CDR3 sequence: CASSRGESLYGYTF. In nucleotides, the CDR3 is TGTGCCAGCAGTCGGGGGGAAAGCCTATATGGCTACACCTTC.

The chain couples TRBV11-2 to TRBJ2-5, with D possibly being TRBD1 (6 bases). The V end was cut by 5 bases, the J end by 1 base, with 11 bases between. Germline CDR1 SGHAT, CDR2 FQNNGV. CDR3 size: 14 residues. The CDR3 DNA follows: TGTGCCAGCAGCCTGACAGGAGTCCAAGAGACCCAGTACTTC. It translates to CASSLTGVQETQYF.

The rearrangement uses TRBV9 and TRBJ1-1; 7 bases are shared with TRBD1. Trimming took 3 bases from V and 3 from J; bases not matched to a gene: 11. The CDR3 has 16 residues. Germline V gene lookup returns CDR1 SGDLS and CDR2 YYNGEE. CDR3 protein: CASSGIEGARDTEAFF. The CDR3 nucleotides read TGTGCCAGCAGCGGAATCGAGGGGGCGCGGGACACTGAAGCTTTCTTT.

The chain links TRBV30 to TRBJ2-5, with TRBD2 matching over 8 bases. The CDR3 is made up of 14 amino acids. The trim removed 2 bases at V and 2 bases at J, leaving 4 bases unmatched. Germline CDR1 GTSNPN, CDR2 SVGIG (reference sequence). CDR3 amino acids: CAWSTGGGQETQYF. CDR3 coding DNA: TGTGCCTGGAGTACCGGGGGGGGGCAAGAGACCCAGTACTTC.

This clone was observed a single time. The J gene is TRBJ2-5, the V gene TRBV28; D not resolved. V lost 6 bases and J 3 bases, leaving 5 bases between the germline ends. Germline V CDR1 and CDR2: MDHEN, SYDVKM. The CDR3 has 11 residues. The CDR3 loop is CASRSEETQYF. In nucleotides, the CDR3 is TGTGCCAGCAGATCAGAAGAGACCCAGTACTTC. The full variable domain, completed using reference TRBV28 and TRBJ2-5, is DVKVTQSSRYLVKRTGEKVFLECVQDMDHENMFWYRQDPGLGLRLIYFSYDVKMKEKGDIPEGYSVSREKKERFSLILESASTNQTSMYLCASRSEETQYFGPGTRLLVL.

The chain joins TRBV5-1 to TRBJ1-4; no clear D gene. Germline V lookup: CDR1 SGHRS, CDR2 YFSETQ. With 0 bases removed from V and 3 bases from J, the gap between germline ends came to 9 bases. The CDR3 has 15 amino acids. In DNA, the CDR3 is TGCGCCAGCAGCTTGGTATCGTCGGCTAATGAAAAACTGTTTTTT. The encoded protein is CASSLVSSANEKLFF. The whole variable domain, filled in from reference TRBV5-1 and TRBJ1-4, reads KAGVTQTPRYLIKTRGQQVTLSCSPISGHRSVSWYQQTPGQGLQFLFEYFSETQRNKGNFPGRFSGRQFSNSRSEMNVSTLELGDSALYLCASSLVSSANEKLFFGSGTQLSVL.

The rearrangement uses TRBV21-1 and TRBJ1-4. TRBV21-1 counts as a pseudogene. This CDR3 has 14 residues. CDR3: CASSKSGGSEKLFF. Here the CDR3 DNA reads TGTGCCAGCAGCAAATCGGGGGGCAGCGAAAAACTGTTTTTT.

This clone was counted a few times. The chain couples TRBV7-2 to TRBJ2-5; D is possibly TRBD2 (5 bases). The CDR3 is made up of 15 amino acids. Germline V gives CDR1 SGHTA, CDR2 FQGNSA. V gave up 5 bases and J gave up 9 bases, with 22 bases separating them. In DNA form, the CDR3 reads TGTGCCAGCAGCCCGAGCGGCGTGGGTTATCGGGCCCAGTACTTC. Protein sequence: CASSPSGVGYRAQYF. Using reference TRBV7-2 and TRBJ2-5 for the parts outside the CDR3, the full variable domain is GAGVSQSPSNKVTEKGKDVELRCDPISGHTALYWYRQSLGQGLEFLIYFQGNSAPDKSGLPSDRFSAERTGGSVSTLTIQRTQQEDSAVYLCASSPSGVGYRAQYFGPGTRLLVL.

The table lists this clone with a few counts. The CDR3 coding sequence is TGTGCCAGCAGCTTAGGGGCAGGGGCCTACGAGCAGTACTTC. It is translated as CASSLGAGAYEQYF. The genes are TRBV11-2 and TRBJ2-7, with D maybe TRBD1 (6 bases). The V gene's germline CDR1 is SGHAT and CDR2 FQNNGV. The CDR3 has 14 residues. The V end lost 1 base, the J end lost 2 bases, and 9 bases lay between the germline ends.

This clone was seen once. This chain uses TRBV7-2 with TRBJ2-3; 11 nucleotides agree with TRBD2. Unmatched junction bases numbered 5, after V lost 0 bases and J lost 3 bases. The V gene's germline CDR1 is SGHTA and CDR2 FQGNSA. The CDR3 is 17 residues long. DNA for the CDR3: TGTGCCAGCAGCTTAGCTCCCACTAGCGGGAGAACAGATACGCAGTATTTT. It specifies CASSLAPTSGRTDTQYF.

This rearrangement joins TRBV19 to TRBJ1-1, with a possible D match to TRBD1 (5 bases). The CDR3 totals 14 residues. Between the trimmed V and J ends, which lost 6 bases and 1 base, there was a span of 12 bases. In germline, CDR1 is LNHDA, CDR2 SQIVND (reference sequence). CDR3 coding DNA: TGTGCCAGTAGCTACAGGCATCAGAACACTGAAGCTTTCTTT. Translating it yields CASSYRHQNTEAFF.

The chain has TRBV10-3 and TRBJ2-1; 7 nucleotides align to TRBD2. Germline-derived CDR1 and CDR2 are ENHRY and SYGVKD. After removal of 3 bases from V and 2 bases from J, the junction contained 4 bases not matched to a gene. The CDR3 extends over 15 amino acids. The CDR3 loop reads CAISEASGAYNEQFF. The CDR3 nucleotides are TGTGCCATCAGTGAAGCTAGCGGTGCCTACAATGAGCAGTTCTTC.

This clone was seen once. The rearrangement joins TRBV2 to TRBJ1-5; 7 nucleotides match TRBD1. The CDR3 contains 16 residues. Per germline, CDR1 SNHLY and CDR2 FYNNEI. V shed 4 bases and J 0 bases; nucleotides not matched to a gene: 6. This chain's CDR3 is CASSAQTGYSNQPQHF. The CDR3 bases are TGTGCCAGCAGTGCACAGACAGGGTATAGCAATCAGCCCCAGCATTTT.

The gene calls are TRBV9 and TRBJ2-7, with D maybe TRBD1 (5 bases). Per germline, CDR1 SGDLS and CDR2 YYNGEE. This CDR3 is built from 16 residues. Trimming took 4 bases from V and 3 from J, leaving 20 bases between them. In nucleotides, the CDR3 is TGTGCCAGCAGCCCATACCAAGGGGAATTCCACTACGAGCAGTACTTC. Translation: CASSPYQGEFHYEQYF.

This chain connects TRBV28 to TRBJ2-3, with 8 bases that match TRBD2. Germline V gene sequence: CDR1 MDHEN, CDR2 SYDVKM. The CDR3 sequence is 16 residues long. V was clipped by 11 bases and J by 5 bases; unmatched bases: 18. For the CDR3, the DNA is TGTGCCGCCTCGAGTCCGACGGGAGGGTCGAGAGATACGCAGTATTTT. Protein: CAASSPTGGSRDTQYF.

The V gene is TRBV5-1, the J gene TRBJ1-5, with 7 bases identical to TRBD1. The V gene's germline CDR1 is SGHRS and CDR2 YFSETQ. J gave up 3 bases and V 2 bases, and 5 bases lay outside the gene matches. CDR3 length: 15 residues. The CDR3 nucleotides read TGCGCCAGCAGCTTAGAGACAGGGTCCAATCAGCCCCAGCATTTT. This codes for CASSLETGSNQPQHF.

J is TRBJ2-3 and V is TRBV6-6; D gene uncertain. The ends were cut back, 0 bases at V and 2 bases at J, with 9 bases in the middle. The CDR3 is 15 residues long. The germline CDR1 and CDR2 sequences are MNHNY and SVGAGI (reference sequence). CDR3 DNA: TGTGCCAGCAGTTACTCGGTCGGTATCACAGATACGCAGTATTTT. Its protein is CASSYSVGITDTQYF.

V and J are TRBV29-1 and TRBJ2-1, with TRBD1 matching over 10 bases. CDR1 is SQVTM and CDR2 is ANQGSEA in the germline V gene. V shed 6 bases, J shed 0 bases, and the junction held 8 bases outside the gene matches. The CDR3 sequence is 16 residues long. DNA for the CDR3: TGCAGCGTCAACAGACAGGGGGCGAGCTCCTACAATGAGCAGTTCTTC. Amino acids: CSVNRQGASSYNEQFF.

This clone appeared a few times. CDR3 nucleotide sequence: TGTGCCAGTAGTATTTTTGGGACTAGCTCCTACAATGAGCAGTTCTTC. It codes for CASSIFGTSSYNEQFF. This chain connects TRBV19 to TRBJ2-1; 8 bases are a match to TRBD2. Unmatched junction bases numbered 4, after V lost 3 bases and J lost 0 bases. The CDR3 has 16 amino acids. CDR1 and CDR2 from the germline V gene are LNHDA and SQIVND (reference sequence). Full variable domain (missing parts from reference TRBV19 and TRBJ2-1): DGGITQSPKYLFRKEGQNVTLSCEQNLNHDAMYWYRQDPGQGLRLIYYSQIVNDFQKGDIAEGYSVSREKKESFPLTVTSAQKNPTAFYLCASSIFGTSSYNEQFFGPGTRLTVL.